The rows below give T cell receptor beta chains drawn from one sample of a study of T-cell memory formation after mild COVID-19. TCRdb fed the 5' RACE reads into MiXCR, producing one record per CDR3 protein. The table includes fewer than 500,000 distinct CDR3 sequences, around a quarter detected once. The material sequenced was PBMCs or a T cell subset sorted from them (not recorded which). These receptors were collected from an adult woman who had mild COVID-19 (a few samples of this study predate the infection). Cell type and time point are not known. Both conserved end residues are part of each CDR3. The D gene is left open where the match is weak. Some rows mark clone size as missing; the rest say once, few, many or name a class of expanded clone.

TRBV5-5	TRBJ2-1	-	TRBD1	TGTGCCAGCAGCCCCCATACCGGGACAGACGCCTTGAATGAGCAGTTCTTC	CASSPHTGTDALNEQFF
TRBV29-1	TRBJ2-7	few	TRBD1	TGCAGCGCAGTCGGACAGGGAGGCGCCGAGCAGTACTTC	CSAVGQGGAEQYF
TRBV6-5	TRBJ2-7	few	TRBD2	TGTGCCAGCACTCCACTAGCGGGAGGAGCCTACGAGCAGTACTTC	CASTPLAGGAYEQYF
TRBV7-9	TRBJ2-7	few	-	TGTGCCAGCAGCCCAACAGGGAAATACGAGCAGTACTTC	CASSPTGKYEQYF
TRBV15	TRBJ2-7	few	TRBD2	TGTGCCACCAGCCCTCGACTAGCGGGCTCCTACGAGCAGTACTTC	CATSPRLAGSYEQYF
TRBV6-2/TRBV6-3	TRBJ2-1	few	-	TGTGCCAGCAGTTACTCGAAGCGCGCAGATGAGCAGTTCTTC	CASSYSKRADEQFF
TRBV29-1	TRBJ1-4	-	-	TGCAGCGTTGGCGAGGTTGGGGCTTGGGGTGAAAAACTGTTTTTT	CSVGEVGAWGEKLFF
TRBV7-9	TRBJ2-1	-	-	TGTGCCAGCAGCGCTTTTGGGCGGGGCGAGGACAATGAGCAGTTCTTC	CASSAFGRGEDNEQFF
TRBV5-1	TRBJ2-2	few	TRBD2	TGCGCCAGTACTAGCGGTACCGGGGAGCTGTTTTTT	CASTSGTGELFF
TRBV3-1	TRBJ2-2	-	-	TGTGCCAGCAGCCAAGGTCTCGGGGAGCTGTTTTTT	CASSQGLGELFF
TRBV18	TRBJ2-1	-	TRBD1	TGTGCCAGCTCACTAACCGGGACAGGGGTGGACAATGAGCAGTTCTTC	CASSLTGTGVDNEQFF
TRBV7-2	TRBJ2-7	-	TRBD1	TGTGCCAGCAGCTCCGACAGGGGGCGGTACGAGCAGTACTTC	CASSSDRGRYEQYF
TRBV28	TRBJ2-6	-	-	TGTGCCAGCAGTTTATTAAACAGACCTGGGAGCTCTGGGGCCAACGTCCTGACTTTC	CASSLLNRPGSSGANVLTF
TRBV5-6	TRBJ2-7	-	-	TGTGCCAGCAGCTTGGCCGAGTTCCTCGGGTCCTACGAGCAGTACTTC	CASSLAEFLGSYEQYF
TRBV5-1	TRBJ1-1	-	-	TGCGCCAGCAGCCTCACGCGGAGCTGGGGCACTGAAGCTTTCTTT	CASSLTRSWGTEAFF
TRBV2	TRBJ1-1	-	-	TGTGCCAGCAGTGAATCGGTCTTCAGGGATGTAGCCATGAACACTGAAGCTTTCTTT	CASSESVFRDVAMNTEAFF
TRBV7-2	TRBJ2-1	-	TRBD2	TGTGCCAGCAGATCACCCCCCAAGGCCAGCGGGAGGTACAATGAGCAGTTCTTC	CASRSPPKASGRYNEQFF
TRBV15	TRBJ2-7	-	-	TGTGCCACCAGCAGAGATGCAGGGGGAGGATACGAGCAGTACTTC	CATSRDAGGGYEQYF
TRBV7-7	TRBJ2-5	-	TRBD1	TGTGCCAGCAGCCTCCGGGACAGCGACCAAGAGACCCAGTACTTC	CASSLRDSDQETQYF
TRBV7-8	TRBJ2-1	many	TRBD2	TGTGCCAGCAGCTTGAGCCCTAGCGGGAGGGCCGTGAATGAGCAGTTCTTC	CASSLSPSGRAVNEQFF
TRBV29-1	TRBJ1-1	-	TRBD1	TGCAGCGTTGAAGGAATGACAGGGGGTGAAGCTTTCTTT	CSVEGMTGGEAFF
TRBV5-1	TRBJ2-3	many	-	TGCGCCAGCAGCTTTCGGGACAGCACAGATACGCAGTATTTT	CASSFRDSTDTQYF
TRBV6-5	TRBJ2-1	-	TRBD2	TGTGCCAGCAGTGAGGGGAGAGCGGGAACCAATGAGCAGTTCTTC	CASSEGRAGTNEQFF
TRBV5-1	TRBJ2-3	-	TRBD1	TGCGCCAGCAGCTTGCCCGGACAGGGGTTGTCTGATACGCAGTATTTT	CASSLPGQGLSDTQYF
TRBV12-3/TRBV12-4	TRBJ1-1	-	-	TGTGCCAGCAAGGGTCATGAAGCTTTCTTT	CASKGHEAFF
TRBV19	TRBJ1-3	few	-	TGTGCCAGTAGTCCCGCCTCTGGAAACACCATATATTTT	CASSPASGNTIYF
TRBV20-1	TRBJ2-7	-	-	TGCAGTGCTCACGGGGACCACTACGAGCAGTACTTC	CSAHGDHYEQYF
TRBV18	TRBJ2-2	few	-	TGTGCCAGCTCAACTGACGTGACCGGGGAGCTGTTTTTT	CASSTDVTGELFF
TRBV21-1	TRBJ1-4	few	-	TGTGCCAGCAGCAAACGGCGGACTAATGAAAAACTGTTTTTT	CASSKRRTNEKLFF
TRBV5-5	TRBJ1-1	-	-	TGTGCCAGCAGCTTGGTAATTGTGAACACTGAAGCTTTCTTT	CASSLVIVNTEAFF
TRBV7-2	TRBJ2-3	few	-	TGTGCCAGCAGTCGACTTAGAACAGATACGCAGTATTTT	CASSRLRTDTQYF
TRBV7-3	TRBJ1-1	-	TRBD1	TGTGCCAGCAGCTTAACCGTGGGACAGGGGGCTGAAGCTTTCTTT	CASSLTVGQGAEAFF
TRBV27	TRBJ2-2	few	TRBD1	TGTGCCAGCAGTTTGTTTCGATCGAGGACAGGGCGACACAGGGAGCTGTTTTTT	CASSLFRSRTGRHRELFF
TRBV28	TRBJ2-3	few	-	TGTGCCAGCAGGCCGGGCCACCACGTAGATACGCAGTATTTT	CASRPGHHVDTQYF
TRBV3-1	TRBJ1-5	-	-	TGTGCCAGCAGCCAAGACCCAGATCCGAAGCCCCAGCATTTT	CASSQDPDPKPQHF
TRBV6-5	TRBJ2-3	few	-	TGTGCCAGCAGTTACTCGACCGGGATCGCCGATACGCAGTATTTT	CASSYSTGIADTQYF